A selection of T cell receptor beta chains follows, all from one sample in a study of blood T cell repertoires in COVID-19. Sequencing was performed with immunoSEQ multiplex PCR; in TCRdb, only in-frame clones are kept and a portion is missing. The table lists 200,000 to 250,000 clones, around four fifths of them singletons. The material sequenced was peripheral blood. The source of these receptors is a woman in her sixties or seventies with active or convalescent COVID-19. Both conserved end residues are part of each CDR3. The D gene is left open where the match is weak. Not every row has a clone size; where given, it reads once, few, many or a size class.

cdr3_nt: TGTGCCAGCAGCCGGTACGGACAGTTCTCTAATGAAAAACTGTTTTTT
cdr3_aa: CASSRYGQFSNEKLFF
j_call: TRBJ1-4
clone_size: .
d_call: .
v_call: TRBV3-1/TRBV3-2

cdr3_nt: TGTGCCAGCAGCATAACCGGGACTAGCGGGGGCTTGGATACGCAGTATTTT
cdr3_aa: CASSITGTSGGLDTQYF
j_call: TRBJ2-3
clone_size: .
d_call: TRBD2
v_call: TRBV11-2

cdr3_nt: TGTGCCAGCAGCCCCGACAGTGTCGCGAACACCGGGGAGCTGTTTTTT
cdr3_aa: CASSPDSVANTGELFF
j_call: TRBJ2-2
clone_size: .
d_call: .
v_call: TRBV7-9

cdr3_nt: TGTGCCTGGAGGCCGGGCAGGGGTAATGAAAAACTGTTTTTT
cdr3_aa: CAWRPGRGNEKLFF
j_call: TRBJ1-4
clone_size: .
d_call: .
v_call: TRBV30

cdr3_nt: TGTGCCAGCAGCCTTGGACTAGCGGGGCCACAAGAGACCCAGTACTTC
cdr3_aa: CASSLGLAGPQETQYF
j_call: TRBJ2-5
clone_size: .
d_call: TRBD2
v_call: TRBV5-5

cdr3_nt: TGCAGTGCTAGTCTGGGGAGCCCTGAAGCTTTCTTT
cdr3_aa: CSASLGSPEAFF
j_call: TRBJ1-1
clone_size: .
d_call: .
v_call: TRBV20-1

cdr3_nt: TGTGCCAGCTCACCCGAAGAGAATTCACCCCTCCACTTT
cdr3_aa: CASSPEENSPLHF
j_call: TRBJ1-6
clone_size: .
d_call: .
v_call: TRBV18

cdr3_nt: TGTGCCTGGAGTGCGGGAGGGGAGCGTGAAAAACTGTTTTTT
cdr3_aa: CAWSAGGEREKLFF
j_call: TRBJ1-4
clone_size: .
d_call: .
v_call: TRBV30

cdr3_nt: TGTGCCAGCAGCCAAGACAAAGGGGTATCGGTGCAGTTCTTC
cdr3_aa: CASSQDKGVSVQFF
j_call: TRBJ2-1
clone_size: .
d_call: .
v_call: TRBV14

cdr3_nt: TGTGCCAGCAGCCCAAGACAGGGCCTGAACACTGAAGCTTTCTTT
cdr3_aa: CASSPRQGLNTEAFF
j_call: TRBJ1-1
clone_size: .
d_call: TRBD1
v_call: TRBV9

cdr3_nt: TGCGCCAGCAGTGAGTCGAGGGGGCTAGGCACCGGGGAGCTGTTTTTT
cdr3_aa: CASSESRGLGTGELFF
j_call: TRBJ2-2
clone_size: .
d_call: TRBD1
v_call: TRBV10-1

cdr3_nt: TGTGCCAGCAGTTACGGGTGGACTAGAACTGATACGCAGTATTTT
cdr3_aa: CASSYGWTRTDTQYF
j_call: TRBJ2-3
clone_size: .
d_call: TRBD2
v_call: TRBV6-6

cdr3_nt: TGTGCCACCAGCAAGGACAGATTCCAAGAGACCCAGTACTTC
cdr3_aa: CATSKDRFQETQYF
j_call: TRBJ2-5
clone_size: .
d_call: .
v_call: TRBV15

cdr3_nt: TGCGCCAGCAGCACGGGACTAGCGGGGTACAATGAGCAGTTCTTC
cdr3_aa: CASSTGLAGYNEQFF
j_call: TRBJ2-1
clone_size: .
d_call: TRBD2
v_call: TRBV5-1

cdr3_nt: TGTGCCTGGAGTCCGACTAGCGGGAGGTATACCCAGTACTTC
cdr3_aa: CAWSPTSGRYTQYF
j_call: TRBJ2-5
clone_size: .
d_call: TRBD2
v_call: TRBV30

cdr3_nt: TGTGCCAGCAGAGACAGGGGGCCTCCGAACACTGAAGCTTTCTTT
cdr3_aa: CASRDRGPPNTEAFF
j_call: TRBJ1-1
clone_size: .
d_call: TRBD1
v_call: TRBV6-5

cdr3_nt: TGTGCCAGCTCACCGTGGGACTGGGAGCAGTACTTC
cdr3_aa: CASSPWDWEQYF
j_call: TRBJ2-7
clone_size: once
d_call: .
v_call: TRBV18

cdr3_nt: TGTGCCAGCAGCGGAGAGAGAACAGGGGTTAGGGTTTCACCCCTCCACTTT
cdr3_aa: CASSGERTGVRVSPLHF
j_call: TRBJ1-6
clone_size: .
d_call: TRBD1
v_call: TRBV9

cdr3_nt: TGTGCCAGCAGCCCCCAAAAACTAGCGGGGGCTCCCCTGGATGAGCAGTTCTTC
cdr3_aa: CASSPQKLAGAPLDEQFF
j_call: TRBJ2-1
clone_size: .
d_call: TRBD2
v_call: TRBV5-4

cdr3_nt: TGTGCCAGCACCGAACCGGGACAGCCCGAAGCTTTCTTT
cdr3_aa: CASTEPGQPEAFF
j_call: TRBJ1-1
clone_size: .
d_call: TRBD1
v_call: TRBV11-3

cdr3_nt: TGTGCCTGGAGTGTAAGCCCGCAGGCAGATACGCAGTATTTT
cdr3_aa: CAWSVSPQADTQYF
j_call: TRBJ2-3
clone_size: .
d_call: .
v_call: TRBV30

cdr3_nt: TGTGCCAGCAGCCAGGGGCAGGGGATATCTGGAAACACCATATATTTT
cdr3_aa: CASSQGQGISGNTIYF
j_call: TRBJ1-3
clone_size: .
d_call: .
v_call: TRBV2

cdr3_nt: TGTGCCACCAGAGCTAGCGGGACCTACAATGAGCAGTTCTTC
cdr3_aa: CATRASGTYNEQFF
j_call: TRBJ2-1
clone_size: .
d_call: TRBD2
v_call: TRBV24-1

cdr3_nt: TGTGCCAGCAGCGGACTCCTTCCCGGGACAATGAATTCACCCCTCCACTTT
cdr3_aa: CASSGLLPGTMNSPLHF
j_call: TRBJ1-6
clone_size: .
d_call: .
v_call: TRBV9

cdr3_nt: TGCAGTGCTAGTTGGACAGAAAGCTCGAATCAGCCCCAGCATTTT
cdr3_aa: CSASWTESSNQPQHF
j_call: TRBJ1-5
clone_size: .
d_call: .
v_call: TRBV20-1

cdr3_nt: TGTGCCAGCAGTGAACTCGGGGAGGGGGGCTACACCTTC
cdr3_aa: CASSELGEGGYTF
j_call: TRBJ1-2
clone_size: .
d_call: .
v_call: TRBV6-1

cdr3_nt: TGTGCCAGTAGTATAGATTCATCACAGACGCTATACTATGGCTACACCTTC
cdr3_aa: CASSIDSSQTLYYGYTF
j_call: TRBJ1-2
clone_size: once
d_call: .
v_call: TRBV19

cdr3_nt: TGTGCCAGCAGCGACCTTAGCGGGTTTTACCAAGAGACCCAGTACTTC
cdr3_aa: CASSDLSGFYQETQYF
j_call: TRBJ2-5
clone_size: .
d_call: TRBD2
v_call: TRBV5-4

cdr3_nt: TGTGCCAGCAGCCAAGTCAGGACGGGAAATTCACCCCTCCACTTT
cdr3_aa: CASSQVRTGNSPLHF
j_call: TRBJ1-6
clone_size: once
d_call: .
v_call: TRBV3-1/TRBV3-2

cdr3_nt: TGTGCCAGCTCACCGCTCGGGGATGAAAAACTGTTTTTT
cdr3_aa: CASSPLGDEKLFF
j_call: TRBJ1-4
clone_size: .
d_call: .
v_call: TRBV18

cdr3_nt: TGCGCCAGCAGTGAGTCGGGTGAGGAGGAGCAGTACTTC
cdr3_aa: CASSESGEEEQYF
j_call: TRBJ2-7
clone_size: .
d_call: .
v_call: TRBV10-1

cdr3_nt: TGTGCCAGCAGCCGTCGGTACTCTCTTAATGAGCAGTTCTTC
cdr3_aa: CASSRRYSLNEQFF
j_call: TRBJ2-1
clone_size: .
d_call: .
v_call: TRBV3-1/TRBV3-2

cdr3_nt: TGTGAAGAAGCGCCCCCCTATAACTATGGCTACACCTTC
cdr3_aa: CEEAPPYNYGYTF
j_call: TRBJ1-2
clone_size: .
d_call: .
v_call: TRBV28

cdr3_nt: TGCGCCAGCAGCCAAGAAGAACAGGGAGTGGGCTACACCTTC
cdr3_aa: CASSQEEQGVGYTF
j_call: TRBJ1-2
clone_size: .
d_call: .
v_call: TRBV4-1

cdr3_nt: TGTGCCAGCAGCCTACAGGCGGGAGGCGCCTACGAGCAGTACTTC
cdr3_aa: CASSLQAGGAYEQYF
j_call: TRBJ2-7
clone_size: few
d_call: TRBD2
v_call: TRBV7-2

cdr3_nt: TGTGCCAGCAGCTTAGACGAAGAGACCCAGTACTTC
cdr3_aa: CASSLDEETQYF
j_call: TRBJ2-5
clone_size: .
d_call: .
v_call: TRBV11-3